This TCR beta chain is from a study of OX40 agonist ivuxolimab in advanced cancers. Study summary: Dosing consisted of intravenous ivuxolimab at 0.01 to 10 mg/kg every 2 weeks. It was permissible to have had prior anti-PD-1, anti-PD-L1 or anti-CTLA-4 therapy, and over 35% had some. Participants averaged 60 years of age (range 23 to 79) and were around 85% male.

With baseline, cycle 4 day 1, and cycle 7 day 1 as timepoints, blood was sampled. The V end was cut by 4 bases, the J end by 8 bases, with 12 bases between. The CDR3 extends over 12 amino acids. Germline V gene sequence: CDR1 SGHRS, CDR2 YFSETQ. Profiled with immunoSEQ multiplex PCR; TCRdb holds only in-frame clones, not every one. Of about 80,000 clones listed, 88% are singletons. This clonotype was obtained from an adult with an advanced solid tumor such as melanoma, head and neck, liver or kidney cancer. The sample in question was CD4+ or CD8+ T cells sorted from blood, obtained in a trial of the OX40 agonist ivuxolimab. The gene calls are TRBV5-1 and TRBJ1-1; possible D gene TRBD1, 5 bases. The CDR3 DNA follows: TGCGCCAGCAGCCCGGGAAGGGGAGAAGCTTTCTTT. The encoded protein is CASSPGRGEAFF.